A selection of T cell receptor beta chains follows, all from one sample in a study of T cells in Graves' hyperthyroidism and ophthalmopathy. From the multiplex PCR reads, TCRdb called clonotypes with MiXCR, one entry per CDR3 protein. The sample yields about 410,000 distinct CDR3 sequences, roughly 15% seen once. The sequenced sample was blood. All receptors come from a man aged 18 to 30 with Graves' ophthalmopathy. Both conserved end residues are part of each CDR3. A D gene is named only where the DNA matches it firmly. Only some rows state a clone size, as once, few, many or a class for expanded clones.

J gene: TRBJ2-5
D gene: TRBD2
V gene: TRBV6-1
clone size: many
CDR3 protein: CASSGSGGQETQYF
CDR3 DNA: TGTGCCAGCAGTGGATCGGGGGGCCAAGAGACCCAGTACTTC

J gene: TRBJ1-2
D gene: NA
V gene: TRBV25-1
clone size: NA
CDR3 protein: CASSELQGLGYTF
CDR3 DNA: TGTGCCAGCAGTGAACTACAGGGTTTGGGCTACACCTTC

J gene: TRBJ1-5
D gene: NA
V gene: TRBV7-2
clone size: few
CDR3 protein: CASSLVGGNNQPQHF
CDR3 DNA: TGTGCCAGCAGCTTAGTTGGGGGGAACAATCAGCCCCAGCATTTT

J gene: TRBJ2-2
D gene: TRBD2
V gene: TRBV3-1
clone size: few
CDR3 protein: CASSPGLAFGGELFF
CDR3 DNA: TGTGCCAGCAGCCCGGGACTAGCGTTCGGCGGGGAGCTGTTTTTT

J gene: TRBJ2-5
D gene: TRBD1
V gene: TRBV18
clone size: many
CDR3 protein: CASSPRGQEETQYF
CDR3 DNA: TGTGCCAGCTCACCAAGGGGACAGGAAGAGACCCAGTACTTC

J gene: TRBJ2-5
D gene: NA
V gene: TRBV19
clone size: NA
CDR3 protein: CASSPSGGISWETQYF
CDR3 DNA: TGTGCCAGTAGTCCCTCCGGAGGGATTTCCTGGGAGACCCAGTACTTC

J gene: TRBJ1-3
D gene: TRBD1
V gene: TRBV27
clone size: few
CDR3 protein: CASSPTSPNRGAGNTIYF
CDR3 DNA: TGTGCCAGCAGTCCAACATCGCCCAACAGGGGGGCTGGAAACACCATATATTTT

J gene: TRBJ2-1
D gene: TRBD2
V gene: TRBV4-1
clone size: few
CDR3 protein: CASSQDWTSDKQFF
CDR3 DNA: TGCGCCAGCAGCCAAGATTGGACTAGCGATAAGCAGTTCTTC

J gene: TRBJ2-1
D gene: NA
V gene: TRBV7-2
clone size: NA
CDR3 protein: CASSLAGRLSEQFF
CDR3 DNA: TGTGCCAGCAGCTTAGCGGGGAGGCTGAGTGAGCAGTTCTTC

J gene: TRBJ2-3
D gene: TRBD2
V gene: TRBV6-1
clone size: few
CDR3 protein: CASKALAAGDGLYF
CDR3 DNA: TGTGCCAGCAAGGCCCTGGCTGCGGGGGACGGGTTGTATTTT

J gene: TRBJ2-1
D gene: NA
V gene: TRBV12-3/TRBV12-4
clone size: many
CDR3 protein: CASSLTTWVDNEQFF
CDR3 DNA: TGTGCCAGCAGTTTAACGACTTGGGTCGACAATGAGCAGTTCTTC

J gene: TRBJ2-3
D gene: NA
V gene: TRBV7-3
clone size: many
CDR3 protein: CASAMSLAVDTQYF
CDR3 DNA: TGTGCCAGCGCCATGAGCCTAGCAGTGGATACGCAGTATTTT

J gene: TRBJ1-1
D gene: TRBD1
V gene: TRBV7-6
clone size: few
CDR3 protein: CASSSAQGGMNTEAFF
CDR3 DNA: TGTGCCAGCAGCTCGGCTCAGGGGGGGATGAACACTGAAGCTTTCTTT

J gene: TRBJ1-3
D gene: NA
V gene: TRBV7-9
clone size: NA
CDR3 protein: CASSLMSRSGNTIYF
CDR3 DNA: TGTGCCAGCAGCTTAATGTCGCGCTCTGGAAACACCATATATTTT

J gene: TRBJ2-3
D gene: TRBD1
V gene: TRBV18
clone size: few
CDR3 protein: CASSPGQGAADTQYF
CDR3 DNA: TGTGCCAGCTCACCAGGACAGGGGGCGGCAGATACGCAGTATTTT

J gene: TRBJ2-7
D gene: TRBD2
V gene: TRBV11-2
clone size: NA
CDR3 protein: CASSSGGTSGRASYEQYF
CDR3 DNA: TGTGCCAGCAGCTCAGGAGGGACTAGCGGGAGGGCCTCTTACGAGCAGTACTTC

J gene: TRBJ2-1
D gene: TRBD2
V gene: TRBV29-1
clone size: few
CDR3 protein: CSVGAGGGGNEQFF
CDR3 DNA: TGCAGCGTGGGGGCGGGGGGAGGGGGCAATGAGCAGTTCTTC

J gene: TRBJ2-3
D gene: NA
V gene: TRBV5-5
clone size: many
CDR3 protein: CASSASDTQYF
CDR3 DNA: TGTGCCAGCAGCGCCTCAGATACGCAGTATTTT

J gene: TRBJ2-1
D gene: TRBD2
V gene: TRBV20-1
clone size: many
CDR3 protein: CSARNFRDYAYNEQFF
CDR3 DNA: TGCAGTGCTAGAAACTTCCGGGACTACGCGTACAATGAGCAGTTCTTC

J gene: TRBJ2-2
D gene: NA
V gene: TRBV20-1
clone size: NA
CDR3 protein: CSGFGVTGELFF
CDR3 DNA: TGCAGTGGATTTGGGGTCACCGGGGAGCTGTTTTTT

J gene: TRBJ1-4
D gene: TRBD1
V gene: TRBV9
clone size: NA
CDR3 protein: CASSVATGQNEKLFF
CDR3 DNA: TGTGCCAGCAGCGTAGCTACGGGACAGAATGAAAAACTGTTTTTT

J gene: TRBJ1-1
D gene: NA
V gene: TRBV6-5
clone size: few
CDR3 protein: CASRLDSTEAFF
CDR3 DNA: TGTGCCAGCAGACTCGACAGCACTGAAGCTTTCTTT

J gene: TRBJ1-6
D gene: NA
V gene: TRBV2
clone size: many
CDR3 protein: CASSEAGGTFNSPLHF
CDR3 DNA: TGTGCCAGCAGTGAAGCGGGGGGCACGTTCAATTCACCCCTCCACTTT

J gene: TRBJ1-2
D gene: NA
V gene: TRBV6-5
clone size: NA
CDR3 protein: CASSYPPGPTFGTYGYTF
CDR3 DNA: TGTGCCAGCAGTTACCCTCCGGGACCCACTTTTGGAACTTATGGCTACACCTTC

J gene: TRBJ2-7
D gene: NA
V gene: TRBV19
clone size: NA
CDR3 protein: CASQTGGDSYEQYF
CDR3 DNA: TGTGCCAGTCAAACAGGGGGGGATTCCTACGAGCAGTACTTC

J gene: TRBJ2-7
D gene: TRBD1
V gene: TRBV7-9
clone size: NA
CDR3 protein: CASSFDRVSYEQYF
CDR3 DNA: TGTGCCAGCAGCTTTGACAGGGTCTCCTACGAGCAGTACTTC

J gene: TRBJ2-1
D gene: NA
V gene: TRBV28
clone size: many
CDR3 protein: CASRAPSSYNEQFF
CDR3 DNA: TGTGCCAGCAGAGCCCCGAGCTCCTACAATGAGCAGTTCTTC

J gene: TRBJ2-2
D gene: NA
V gene: TRBV11-2
clone size: NA
CDR3 protein: CASSPTKTDHTGELFF
CDR3 DNA: TGTGCCAGCAGCCCTACTAAGACAGACCACACCGGGGAGCTGTTTTTT

J gene: TRBJ2-3
D gene: NA
V gene: TRBV2
clone size: many
CDR3 protein: CASSDVSEPDTQYF
CDR3 DNA: TGTGCCAGCAGTGACGTGTCTGAGCCAGATACGCAGTATTTT

J gene: TRBJ2-3
D gene: NA
V gene: TRBV12-3/TRBV12-4
clone size: many
CDR3 protein: CASSVARGRSTDTQYF
CDR3 DNA: TGTGCCAGCAGTGTCGCTCGCGGACGAAGTACAGATACGCAGTATTTT

J gene: TRBJ2-1
D gene: TRBD1
V gene: TRBV20-1
clone size: many
CDR3 protein: CSAPRGGQGSYNEQFF
CDR3 DNA: TGCAGTGCCCCTAGGGGGGGACAGGGAAGTTACAATGAGCAGTTCTTC

J gene: TRBJ1-3
D gene: NA
V gene: TRBV6-6
clone size: many
CDR3 protein: CASSYSVGTGNTIYF
CDR3 DNA: TGTGCCAGCAGTTACTCTGTTGGGACTGGAAACACCATATATTTT

J gene: TRBJ1-2
D gene: NA
V gene: TRBV7-2
clone size: NA
CDR3 protein: CASSLGSGRVLSNYGYTF
CDR3 DNA: TGTGCCAGCAGCTTAGGCAGCGGCAGGGTCCTGTCCAACTATGGCTACACCTTC

J gene: TRBJ1-2
D gene: TRBD1
V gene: TRBV6-1
clone size: NA
CDR3 protein: CASNSETGAPYGYTF
CDR3 DNA: TGTGCCAGCAACTCGGAGACAGGGGCTCCCTATGGCTACACCTTC

J gene: TRBJ2-3
D gene: TRBD2
V gene: TRBV9
clone size: NA
CDR3 protein: CASSSFPIPLAGGPSTDTQYF
CDR3 DNA: TGTGCCAGCAGCTCCTTTCCCATCCCACTAGCGGGAGGGCCCAGCACAGATACGCAGTATTTT

J gene: TRBJ1-2
D gene: NA
V gene: TRBV2
clone size: many
CDR3 protein: CAVQGGRDYGYTF
CDR3 DNA: TGTGCCGTCCAAGGGGGGAGAGACTATGGCTACACCTTC

J gene: TRBJ1-3
D gene: NA
V gene: TRBV6-5
clone size: few
CDR3 protein: CASSYSTRFSGNTIYF
CDR3 DNA: TGTGCCAGCAGTTACTCGACCCGCTTCTCTGGAAACACCATATATTTT

J gene: TRBJ2-5
D gene: TRBD2
V gene: TRBV11-2
clone size: many
CDR3 protein: CASSRFGSAAEGGIPQETQYF
CDR3 DNA: TGTGCCAGCAGTCGGTTTGGGTCGGCCGCGGAGGGAGGGATTCCCCAAGAGACCCAGTACTTC

J gene: TRBJ1-2
D gene: NA
V gene: TRBV6-1
clone size: few
CDR3 protein: CASSEWVHGPF
CDR3 DNA: TGTGCCAGCAGTGAATGGGTGCACGGCCCCTTC

J gene: TRBJ2-7
D gene: NA
V gene: TRBV11-3
clone size: many
CDR3 protein: CASSFHIIGEQYF
CDR3 DNA: TGTGCCAGCAGCTTTCACATAATCGGCGAGCAGTACTTC

J gene: TRBJ2-2
D gene: TRBD2
V gene: TRBV10-1
clone size: few
CDR3 protein: CASSLTSGVGELFF
CDR3 DNA: TGCGCCAGCAGCCTGACTAGCGGGGTCGGGGAGCTGTTTTTT

J gene: TRBJ2-3
D gene: NA
V gene: TRBV20-1
clone size: NA
CDR3 protein: CSAPLAGPGTDTQYF
CDR3 DNA: TGCAGTGCTCCTCTAGCCGGGCCCGGCACAGATACGCAGTATTTT

J gene: TRBJ1-2
D gene: NA
V gene: TRBV5-1
clone size: many
CDR3 protein: CASSPRTVRHLLLYGYTF
CDR3 DNA: TGCGCCAGCAGCCCGAGGACAGTTCGCCATTTACTCCTCTATGGCTACACCTTC

J gene: TRBJ2-5
D gene: TRBD1
V gene: TRBV7-9
clone size: many
CDR3 protein: CASSPGQGAVETQYF
CDR3 DNA: TGTGCCAGCAGCCCGGGACAGGGGGCTGTCGAGACCCAGTACTTC

J gene: TRBJ2-1
D gene: NA
V gene: TRBV20-1
clone size: many
CDR3 protein: CSARYNEQFF
CDR3 DNA: TGCAGTGCTAGGTACAATGAGCAGTTCTTC

J gene: TRBJ2-3
D gene: TRBD1
V gene: TRBV27
clone size: NA
CDR3 protein: CASSSSQGAGDTQYF
CDR3 DNA: TGTGCCAGCAGTTCTTCACAGGGGGCGGGAGATACGCAGTATTTT

J gene: TRBJ1-4
D gene: TRBD1
V gene: TRBV5-6
clone size: few
CDR3 protein: CASSSGQGGGNEKLFF
CDR3 DNA: TGTGCCAGCAGCTCCGGACAGGGAGGTGGTAATGAAAAACTGTTTTTT

J gene: TRBJ2-5
D gene: TRBD2
V gene: TRBV11-2
clone size: many
CDR3 protein: CASSFLLAGGQETQYF
CDR3 DNA: TGTGCCAGCAGCTTCCTCCTAGCGGGGGGTCAAGAGACCCAGTACTTC

J gene: TRBJ2-3
D gene: NA
V gene: TRBV11-3
clone size: many
CDR3 protein: CASSLDPGLADTQYF
CDR3 DNA: TGTGCCAGCAGCTTAGACCCAGGGTTGGCAGATACGCAGTATTTT

J gene: TRBJ1-5
D gene: TRBD1
V gene: TRBV4-1
clone size: many
CDR3 protein: CASSREDRGGDSNQPQHF
CDR3 DNA: TGCGCCAGCAGCCGAGAGGACAGGGGGGGAGATAGCAATCAGCCCCAGCATTTT

J gene: TRBJ2-5
D gene: NA
V gene: TRBV7-2
clone size: few
CDR3 protein: CASSLYRTGETQYF
CDR3 DNA: TGTGCCAGCAGTCTGTACCGCACCGGGGAGACCCAGTACTTC

J gene: TRBJ2-3
D gene: NA
V gene: TRBV11-2
clone size: NA
CDR3 protein: CASSLERLAIDTQYF
CDR3 DNA: TGTGCCAGCAGCTTAGAAAGGCTAGCAATAGATACGCAGTATTTT

J gene: TRBJ2-1
D gene: NA
V gene: TRBV11-2
clone size: NA
CDR3 protein: CASSLGPGWGSYNEQFF
CDR3 DNA: TGTGCCAGCAGCTTAGGGCCAGGGTGGGGCTCCTACAATGAGCAGTTCTTC

J gene: TRBJ2-2
D gene: TRBD2
V gene: TRBV5-6
clone size: NA
CDR3 protein: CASSSPTSGNTGELFF
CDR3 DNA: TGTGCCAGCAGCTCCCCGACTAGCGGAAACACCGGGGAGCTGTTTTTT

J gene: TRBJ2-1
D gene: TRBD2
V gene: TRBV6-5
clone size: many
CDR3 protein: CASSSPGLGREQFF
CDR3 DNA: TGTGCCAGCAGCTCCCCGGGACTAGGAAGGGAGCAGTTCTTC

J gene: TRBJ2-7
D gene: TRBD2
V gene: TRBV6-1
clone size: many
CDR3 protein: CASTPSGAYEQYF
CDR3 DNA: TGTGCCAGCACCCCAAGCGGGGCCTACGAGCAGTACTTC

J gene: TRBJ1-1
D gene: TRBD1
V gene: TRBV12-3/TRBV12-4
clone size: many
CDR3 protein: CASSLGGTGGEAFF
CDR3 DNA: TGTGCCAGCAGTTTAGGAGGGACAGGGGGTGAAGCTTTCTTT

J gene: TRBJ2-1
D gene: TRBD1
V gene: TRBV13
clone size: many
CDR3 protein: CASTTGVSYNEQFF
CDR3 DNA: TGTGCCAGCACAACAGGGGTATCCTACAATGAGCAGTTCTTC

J gene: TRBJ2-2
D gene: NA
V gene: TRBV6-4
clone size: NA
CDR3 protein: CASSDRQHGELFF
CDR3 DNA: TGTGCCAGCAGTGATAGACAGCACGGGGAGCTGTTTTTT